The rows below give T cell receptor beta chains drawn from one sample of a study of T cell responses to AZD1222 COVID-19 vaccine. Libraries were prepared by immunoSEQ multiplex PCR; TCRdb keeps only in-frame clonotypes and omits some of them. The repertoire consists of roughly 87,000 clones, with 85% to 90% occurring once and the leading ten covering about 7%. The material was peripheral blood, obtained 28 days after the second AZD1222 dose. The source of these receptors is an adult who received the AZD1222 COVID-19 vaccine. Each CDR3 is given with its conserved first and last residue. A D gene is named only where the DNA matches it firmly. Size is omitted from some rows. Given values are once, few, many or a class for expanded clones.

d_call,v_call,clone_size,j_call,cdr3_nt,cdr3_aa
-,TRBV28,-,TRBJ2-6,TGTGCCAGCAAACTACCAGGGTCCCACAACGTCCTGACTTTC,CASKLPGSHNVLTF
-,TRBV10-1,-,TRBJ1-3,TGCGCCAGCAGTACCCCCAGGGACCCCCTCTACCCTGGAAACACCATATATTTT,CASSTPRDPLYPGNTIYF
-,TRBV5-4,-,TRBJ2-7,TGTGCCAGCAGCTTGGAGCTGGGGCCGACGAGCGAGCAGTACTTC,CASSLELGPTSEQYF
-,TRBV6-4,-,TRBJ2-6,TGTGCCAGCAGTGACTTGACCGACTCTGGGGCCAACGTCCTGACTTTC,CASSDLTDSGANVLTF
-,TRBV10-2,few,TRBJ2-1,TGCGCCAGCAGTGAAGACGGGCCCTACAATGAGCAGTTCTTC,CASSEDGPYNEQFF
-,TRBV28,-,TRBJ2-7,TGTGCCAGCAGTTCATTTCCGGTACAGGCCCTCGAGCAGTACTTC,CASSSFPVQALEQYF
-,TRBV21-1,-,TRBJ1-5,TGTGCCAGCAGCAACGGTTGCAGGGGGAGACCAAATAGCAATCAGCCCCAGCATTTT,CASSNGCRGRPNSNQPQHF
-,TRBV4-2,-,TRBJ1-4,TGTGCCAGCAGCCCCCCGCAGGGGTTCGTGGAAAAACTGTTTTTT,CASSPPQGFVEKLFF
-,TRBV10-2,-,TRBJ1-4,TGCGCCAGCAGTGGACAGACAACTAATGAAAAACTGTTTTTT,CASSGQTTNEKLFF
TRBD1,TRBV5-1,-,TRBJ2-3,TGCGCCAGCAGCCGTGGACAGGGAACAGATACGCAGTATTTT,CASSRGQGTDTQYF
TRBD2,TRBV3-1/TRBV3-2,-,TRBJ2-1,TGTGCCAGCAGCCCCCGGCGAAGCGGGAGCTTCTACAATGAGCAGTTCTTC,CASSPRRSGSFYNEQFF
-,TRBV7-8,-,TRBJ1-1,TGTGCCAGCAGCGCCTATGGGGTCTCGAACACTGAAGCTTTCTTT,CASSAYGVSNTEAFF
TRBD1,TRBV10-3,-,TRBJ1-5,TGTGCCATCAGTGAACGACAGGGGAGCGTCGGGGATCAGCCCCAGCATTTT,CAISERQGSVGDQPQHF
TRBD1,TRBV12-3/TRBV12-4,few,TRBJ2-4,TGTGCCAGCAGCCTAGGACAGGGCTACATTCAGTACTTC,CASSLGQGYIQYF
-,TRBV7-9,-,TRBJ2-2,TGTGCCAGCAGCCCGGAGGTCGCCCCGAACACCGGGGAGCTGTTTTTT,CASSPEVAPNTGELFF
-,TRBV1,-,TRBJ2-3,TGCACCAGCAGCCAAGAGTCCACTAGCGGGAAAATTGCAGATACGCAGTATTTT,CTSSQESTSGKIADTQYF
TRBD2,TRBV19,-,TRBJ2-1,TGTGCCAGTAGTACTCTAGCGGTCTCCTACAATGAGCAGTTCTTC,CASSTLAVSYNEQFF
-,TRBV6-1,-,TRBJ1-6,TGTGCCAGCAGTGAAGATCCGGGTAACTATTCACCCCTCCACTTT,CASSEDPGNYSPLHF
-,TRBV27,-,TRBJ1-5,TGTGCCAGCAGTTCTCAGGGGCGGCAGCCCCAGCATTTT,CASSSQGRQPQHF
TRBD1,TRBV4-3,-,TRBJ1-4,TGCGCCAGCAGCCAAGGGACAGGGGGAGCAACTAATGAAAAACTGTTTTTT,CASSQGTGGATNEKLFF
-,TRBV5-1,-,TRBJ1-5,TGCGCCAGCAGCTTGGTAAGGGATGCGAATCAGCCCCAGCATTTT,CASSLVRDANQPQHF
-,TRBV19,-,TRBJ1-1,TGTGCCAGTAGTAGTCCGGGCTTACCGAACACTGAAGCTTTCTTT,CASSSPGLPNTEAFF
TRBD1,TRBV11-1,-,TRBJ2-7,TGTGCCAGCAGCTCCGGGACAGGGTTTTACGAGCAGTACTTC,CASSSGTGFYEQYF
-,TRBV6-1,-,TRBJ2-1,TGTGCCAGCAGTGAATGGGCGGGGAGCTCCTACAATGAGCAGTTCTTC,CASSEWAGSSYNEQFF
TRBD2,TRBV28,-,TRBJ2-3,TGTGCCAGCAGCAATAGCGGGAGGGCTAGCACAGATACGCAGTATTTT,CASSNSGRASTDTQYF
-,TRBV11-2,-,TRBJ1-2,TGTGCCAGCAGCTCGGTCAGGGCGGACTATGGCTACACCTTC,CASSSVRADYGYTF
-,TRBV18,few,TRBJ1-6,TGTGCCAGCTCACCAAATTGGGGACGGAACAATTCACCCCTCCACTTT,CASSPNWGRNNSPLHF
TRBD1,TRBV19,-,TRBJ1-1,TGTGCCAGTAGGCCGGGACAGGGGACCACTGAAGCTTTCTTT,CASRPGQGTTEAFF
-,TRBV11-2,few,TRBJ2-7,TGTGCCAGCAGCGTTAGTGGTGGCGGGACCGACTACGAGCAGTACTTC,CASSVSGGGTDYEQYF
TRBD1,TRBV28,-,TRBJ2-1,TGTGCCAGCAGTTCCGGGACAGGGATAACGAATGAGCAGTTCTTC,CASSSGTGITNEQFF
-,TRBV18,-,TRBJ1-5,TGTGCCAGCTCACCTCAGGGAGGCAATCAGCCCCAGCATTTT,CASSPQGGNQPQHF
-,TRBV5-4,-,TRBJ1-3,TGTGCCAGCAGCTTGGATATAGGGCTGGGAAACACCATATATTTT,CASSLDIGLGNTIYF
-,TRBV6-5,-,TRBJ1-6,TGTGCCAGCAAAGATCGAGGGACCGCCAATTCACCCCTCCACTTT,CASKDRGTANSPLHF
TRBD2,TRBV19,few,TRBJ2-1,TGTGCCAGTACTCCCAGCGGGAGTATCTATGAGCAGTTCTTC,CASTPSGSIYEQFF
-,TRBV5-6,-,TRBJ1-6,TGTGCCAGCAGCTCCCGACTCAGGGGTGATTCACCCCTCCACTTT,CASSSRLRGDSPLHF
-,TRBV7-9,-,TRBJ2-3,TGTGCCAGCAGCTTCCCTGACACAGATACGCAGTATTTT,CASSFPDTDTQYF